What follows is one TCR beta chain and its context. Per the authors' pipeline: Amplification of reference gene primers was used by the study to estimate nucleated cell counts. Sequencing used immunoSEQ multiplex PCR; TCRdb keeps in-frame clones, though not all of them. The V and J calls and clone size are taken from that table; D and trimming were inferred from the DNA. This sample has 40,000 to 50,000 clones, with around 90% found just once. This sample stems from a study of blood T cell repertoires in COVID-19. For the study at large: Researchers got acute and convalescent COVID-19 samples from the United States, Italy and Spain. PBMCs, B-cell-depleted T cells, or T cells were the source of the cDNA or gDNA that made up the material.

The V gene end was trimmed by 7 bases and the J gene end by 7 bases; junction bases not matched to a gene: 12. Germline CDR1 is SGHAT and CDR2 is FQNNGV. This CDR3 spans 15 amino acids. The receptor's source is a human donor in a cohort sampled during active COVID-19. This sequence joins TRBV11-2 and TRBJ2-1; 8 bases match TRBD2. Sequenced material: peripheral blood. Here the CDR3 reads CASNSRRSGVNEQFF. DNA of the CDR3: TGTGCCAGCAACTCCCGTCGTAGCGGGGTGAATGAGCAGTTCTTC. The full variable domain, rest sourced from reference TRBV11-2 and TRBJ2-1, is EAGVAQSPRYKIIEKRQSVAFWCNPISGHATLYWYQQILGQGPKLLIQFQNNGVVDDSQLPKDRFSAERLKGVDSTLKIQPAKLEDSAVYLCASNSRRSGVNEQFFGPGTRLTVL.